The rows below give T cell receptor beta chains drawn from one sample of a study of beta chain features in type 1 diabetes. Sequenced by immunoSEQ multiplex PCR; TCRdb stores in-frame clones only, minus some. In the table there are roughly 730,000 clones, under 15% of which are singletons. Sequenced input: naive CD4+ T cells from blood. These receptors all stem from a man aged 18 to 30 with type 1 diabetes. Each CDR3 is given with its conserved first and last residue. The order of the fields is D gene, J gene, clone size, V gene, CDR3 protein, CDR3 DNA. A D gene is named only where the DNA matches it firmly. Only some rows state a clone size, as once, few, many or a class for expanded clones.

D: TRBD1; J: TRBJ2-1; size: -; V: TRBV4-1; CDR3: CASSPGTGALYNEQFF; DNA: TGCGCCAGCAGCCCAGGGACAGGGGCACTTTACAATGAGCAGTTCTTC
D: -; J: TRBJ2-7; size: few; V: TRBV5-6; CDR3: CASSWAEEQYF; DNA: TGTGCCAGCAGCTGGGCAGAGGAGCAGTACTTC
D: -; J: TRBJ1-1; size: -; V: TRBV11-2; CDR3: CASSLAGLNTEAFF; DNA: TGTGCCAGCAGCTTGGCAGGGCTGAACACTGAAGCTTTCTTT
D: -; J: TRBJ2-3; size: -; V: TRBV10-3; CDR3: CAITGGTSTDTQYF; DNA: TGTGCCATCACTGGGGGAACCTCCACAGATACGCAGTATTTT
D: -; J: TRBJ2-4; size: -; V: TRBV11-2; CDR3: CASSRTENIQYF; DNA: TGTGCCAGCAGCCGGACAGAGAACATTCAGTACTTC
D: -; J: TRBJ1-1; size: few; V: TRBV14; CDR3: CASSHGLQAFF; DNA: TGTGCCAGCAGCCATGGGCTTCAAGCTTTCTTT
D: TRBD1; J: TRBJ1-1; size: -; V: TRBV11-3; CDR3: CATTAGGKDTEAFF; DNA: TGTGCCACCACGGCAGGGGGCAAGGACACTGAAGCTTTCTTT
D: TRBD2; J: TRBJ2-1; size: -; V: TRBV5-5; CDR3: CASSSAGTSGYNEQFF; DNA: TGTGCCAGCAGCTCCGCAGGGACTAGCGGATACAATGAGCAGTTCTTC
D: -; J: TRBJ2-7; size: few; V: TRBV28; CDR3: CASTHPTAYEQYF; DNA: TGTGCCAGCACCCATCCGACAGCCTACGAGCAGTACTTC
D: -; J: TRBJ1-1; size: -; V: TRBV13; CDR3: CASSFVTAEAFF; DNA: TGTGCCAGCAGCTTTGTGACGGCAGAAGCTTTCTTT
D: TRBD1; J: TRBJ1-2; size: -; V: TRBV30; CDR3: CAWAGQGNNYGYTF; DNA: TGTGCCTGGGCGGGACAGGGAAATAACTATGGCTACACCTTC
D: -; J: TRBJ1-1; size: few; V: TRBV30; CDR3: CAWNIQGSTEAFF; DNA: TGTGCCTGGAATATACAGGGAAGCACTGAAGCTTTCTTT
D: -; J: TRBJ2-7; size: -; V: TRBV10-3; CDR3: CAISEQFPSYEQYF; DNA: TGTGCCATCAGTGAACAGTTCCCCTCCTACGAGCAGTACTTC
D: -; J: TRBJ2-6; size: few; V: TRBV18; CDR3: CASSPQGPSGANVLTF; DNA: TGTGCCAGCTCACCCCAGGGGCCCTCTGGGGCCAACGTCCTGACTTTC
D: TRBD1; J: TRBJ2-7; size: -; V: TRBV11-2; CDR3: CASTPDRAGYEQYF; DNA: TGTGCCAGCACCCCGGACAGGGCGGGCTACGAGCAGTACTTC
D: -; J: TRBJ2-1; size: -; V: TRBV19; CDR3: CASSRVGYNEQFF; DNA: TGTGCCAGTAGTCGGGTCGGCTACAATGAGCAGTTCTTC
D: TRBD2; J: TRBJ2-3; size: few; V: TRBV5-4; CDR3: CASSARLAGAVTDTQYF; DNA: TGTGCCAGCAGCGCTAGACTAGCGGGGGCTGTCACAGATACGCAGTATTTT
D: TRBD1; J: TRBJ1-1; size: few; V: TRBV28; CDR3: CASTYTGDMNTEAFF; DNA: TGTGCCAGCACGTACACAGGGGATATGAACACTGAAGCTTTCTTT
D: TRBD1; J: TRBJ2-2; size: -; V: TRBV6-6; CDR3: CASSLGQGRPVF; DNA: TGTGCCAGCAGTCTCGGACAGGGCCGGCCCGTTTTT
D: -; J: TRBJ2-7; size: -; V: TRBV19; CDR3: CASSFEGYEQYF; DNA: TGTGCCAGTAGTTTCGAGGGCTACGAGCAGTACTTC
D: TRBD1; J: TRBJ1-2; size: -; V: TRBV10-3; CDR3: CAISALTPGQGDGYTF; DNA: TGTGCCATCAGTGCCTTAACCCCGGGACAGGGGGACGGCTACACCTTC
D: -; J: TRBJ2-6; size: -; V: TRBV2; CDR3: CASSGRTAGANVLTF; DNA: TGTGCCAGCAGTGGGCGGACAGCTGGGGCCAACGTCCTGACTTTC
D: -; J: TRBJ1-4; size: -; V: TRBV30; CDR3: CAWSNWEKLFF; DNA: TGTGCCTGGAGTAATTGGGAAAAACTGTTTTTT
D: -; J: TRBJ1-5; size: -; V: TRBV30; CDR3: CAWDLGGPQHF; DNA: TGTGCCTGGGATCTAGGGGGGCCCCAGCATTTT
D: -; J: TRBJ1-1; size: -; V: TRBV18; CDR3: CASSRQATEAFF; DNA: TGTGCCAGCTCACGGCAAGCCACTGAAGCTTTCTTT
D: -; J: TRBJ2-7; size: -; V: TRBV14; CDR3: CASSQGLSYEQYF; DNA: TGTGCCAGCAGCCAAGGCCTTTCCTACGAGCAGTACTTC
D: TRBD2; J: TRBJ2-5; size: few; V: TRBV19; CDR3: CASSEGLAEYQETQYF; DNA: TGTGCCAGTAGTGAGGGACTAGCGGAGTACCAAGAGACCCAGTACTTC